The next 8 T cell receptor beta chains were all read from a single sample in a study of cytotoxic CD8 clonotypes in ibrutinib-treated CLL. The repertoire was sequenced with immunoSEQ multiplex PCR; TCRdb's copy has only in-frame clones and lacks some. The sample lists about 140,000 clones, 60% to 80% seen once, with around 30% in the top ten. The specimen was PBMCs, collected after 12 months of ibrutinib treatment. The receptors derive from a human donor with chronic lymphocytic leukemia.

The gene calls are TRBV19 and TRBJ2-7; 7 nucleotides line up with TRBD2. The V segment lost 6 bases and the J segment 0 bases; nucleotides outside the gene matches: 14. The CDR3 consists of 17 residues. Per the germline V gene, CDR1 is LNHDA and CDR2 is SQIVND (reference sequence). The CDR3 sequence: CASRVRGLADLSYEQYF. CDR3 sequence (DNA): TGTGCCAGTAGAGTCCGAGGGCTAGCGGATCTCTCCTACGAGCAGTACTTC. The full variable domain, in which reference TRBV19 and TRBJ2-7 provide the parts outside the CDR3, is DGGITQSPKYLFRKEGQNVTLSCEQNLNHDAMYWYRQDPGQGLRLIYYSQIVNDFQKGDIAEGYSVSREKKESFPLTVTSAQKNPTAFYLCASRVRGLADLSYEQYFGPGTRLTVT.

CDR3 sequence (DNA): TGTGCCAGCAGCTTTTCGGGGGGCCGGATCATGAACACTGAAGCTTTCTTT. Translating it yields CASSFSGGRIMNTEAFF. V gene TRBV5-5 combines with J gene TRBJ1-1, with a possible D match to TRBD1 (6 bases). The CDR3 is 17 amino acids. CDR1 is SGHKS, CDR2 YYEKEE, per germline (reference sequence). Trimming shortened V by 2 bases and J by 0 bases, and 17 bases separated the two germline ends.

This clone was observed a few times. V and J are TRBV11-3 and TRBJ1-2; 7 bases agree with TRBD1. CDR3 length equals 12 residues. Trimming took 8 bases from V and 4 from J; bases not matched to a gene: 4. The germline V gene encodes CDR1 SGHNT and CDR2 YENEEA. CDR3 residues: CASAGDSYGYTF. CDR3 bases: TGTGCCAGCGCTGGGGACAGCTATGGCTACACCTTC.

The chain carries TRBV11-1 and TRBJ1-1; tentative D call: TRBD1 (5 bases). Trimming removed 5 bases from V and 3 bases from J, with 16 bases in between. Germline V CDR1 and CDR2: SGHAT, FQDESV (reference sequence). The CDR3 has 15 amino acids. The CDR3 DNA reads as TGTGCCAGCAGCCCCACACCCAGGGAGGACACTGAAGCTTTCTTT. Translated: CASSPTPREDTEAFF.

V is TRBV7-8 and J is TRBJ2-7; the D gene is possibly TRBD1 (6 bases). There are 15 residues in the CDR3. CDR1 is SGHVS, CDR2 FQNEAQ, per germline. V was shortened by 1 base and J by 1 base, with 11 bases between the two germline ends. CDR3: CASSLVGGLSYEQYF. CDR3 in DNA: TGTGCCAGCAGCTTAGTAGGGGGTCTGTCCTACGAGCAGTACTTC. The full variable domain, with the rest looked up from reference TRBV7-8 and TRBJ2-7, is GAGVSQSPRYKVAKRGQDVALRCDPISGHVSLFWYQQALGQGPEFLTYFQNEAQLDKSGLPSDRFFAERPEGSVSTLKIQRTQQEDSAVYLCASSLVGGLSYEQYFGPGTRLTVT.

The V and J genes are TRBV27 and TRBJ2-7; no clear D gene. Germline V gene data show CDR1 as MNHEY and CDR2 as SMNVEV (reference sequence). The CDR3 runs 13 residues. Trimming pared 2 bases from V and 3 bases from J, leaving 8 bases between. In DNA form, the CDR3 reads TGTGCCAGCAGTTTACCAGGATTCTACGAGCAGTACTTC. Its protein product is CASSLPGFYEQYF.

This chain joins TRBV27 and TRBJ1-6, with D unresolved. CDR1 and CDR2 from the germline V gene are MNHEY and SMNVEV (reference sequence). The CDR3 length is 16 residues. Trimming removed 1 base at V and 0 bases at J, with 7 bases between. The CDR3 nucleotides read TGTGCCAGCAGTTTATTTTCAGGCTCCTATAATTCACCCCTCCACTTT. This translates into CASSLFSGSYNSPLHF.

The genes are TRBV6-6 and TRBJ1-5; D gene unclear. This CDR3 spans 13 amino acids. CDR1 and CDR2 (germline): MNHNY, SVGAGI (reference sequence). Between the trimmed V and J ends, which lost 7 bases and 2 bases, there was a span of 9 bases. In DNA form, the CDR3 reads TGTGCCAGCAAGGCCGGCGGCAATCAGCCCCAGCATTTT. Its translation: CASKAGGNQPQHF.